Following are 15 T cell receptor beta chains from one sample sequenced in a study of control samples from healthy donors and cancer patients. Repertoires were generated with immunoSEQ multiplex PCR, while TCRdb's copy carries only in-frame clones and drops some. The data show 190,000 or so clones, about 93% seen once. Sequenced material: blood. Receptors originate from a man between 18 and 35 years old in good health.

The chain is built from TRBV4-1 and TRBJ1-2; no clear D. The V gene lost 0 bases and the J gene lost 5 bases, with 16 bases spanning the gap. The V gene's germline CDR1 is MGHRA and CDR2 YSYEKL. The CDR3 totals 16 residues. CDR3 loop: CASSQDNGWTEYGYTF. Written as DNA, the CDR3 is TGCGCCAGCAGCCAAGATAATGGCTGGACGGAATATGGCTACACCTTC.

The chain is built from TRBV6-1 and TRBJ2-5; 7 positions match TRBD2. Germline loops: CDR1 MNHNS, CDR2 SASEGT. The CDR3 is 15 amino acids. The V gene end was trimmed by 2 bases and the J gene end by 5 bases; junction bases not matched to a gene: 8. CDR3 sequence reads: CASSEPVRGGETQYF. The CDR3 region has the DNA TGTGCCAGCAGTGAACCCGTAAGGGGAGGGGAGACCCAGTACTTC.

The chain has TRBV5-6 and TRBJ1-5, with a tentative D call TRBD1 (5 bases). The CDR3 sequence is 16 residues long. Germline assignment: CDR1 SGHDT and CDR2 YYEEEE. V gave up 4 bases and J gave up 5 bases, with 19 bases separating them. CDR3 bases: TGTGCCAGCAGCCTCCTGGACGGAGGGGAGGATCAGCCCCAGCATTTT. Its translation: CASSLLDGGEDQPQHF. Drawing the rest from reference TRBV5-6 and TRBJ1-5, the complete variable domain is DAGVTQSPTHLIKTRGQQVTLRCSPKSGHDTVSWYQQALGQGPQFIFQYYEEEERQRGNFPDRFSGHQFPNYSSELNVNALLLGDSALYLCASSLLDGGEDQPQHFGDGTRLSIL.

The V call is TRBV6-5, the J call TRBJ1-5; D might be TRBD1 (6 bases). Looked up from germline, CDR1 is MNHEY and CDR2 is SVGAGI. Trimming shortened V by 8 bases and J by 3 bases, and 14 bases separated the two germline ends. The length of the CDR3 is 14 residues. CDR3 sequence: CASAPGTFNQPQHF. In nucleotides, the CDR3 is TGTGCCAGCGCCCCCGGGACATTCAATCAGCCCCAGCATTTT.

The chain has TRBV28 and TRBJ1-1; 7 nucleotides line up with TRBD1. This CDR3 is built from 18 residues. Trimming at V came to 8 bases and at J to 4 bases, leaving 22 bases not matched to a gene. CDR1 and CDR2 (germline): MDHEN, SYDVKM. The CDR3 DNA follows: TGTGCCAGCCGACTCGCTAAGACAGGGAATCCCGAGGGCACTGAAGCTTTCTTT. Amino acids: CASRLAKTGNPEGTEAFF. Full variable domain (remainder filled in from reference TRBV28 and TRBJ1-1): DVKVTQSSRYLVKRTGEKVFLECVQDMDHENMFWYRQDPGLGLRLIYFSYDVKMKEKGDIPEGYSVSREKKERFSLILESASTNQTSMYLCASRLAKTGNPEGTEAFFGQGTRLTVV.

The chain carries TRBV10-3 and TRBJ1-3; 10 nucleotides line up with TRBD1. This CDR3 has 15 amino acids. Germline V gene sequence: CDR1 ENHRY, CDR2 SYGVKD. After removal of 6 bases from V and 1 base from J, the junction contained 3 bases not matched to a gene. In DNA form, the CDR3 reads TGTGCCATCAGCCGACAGGGGGCATCTGGAAACACCATATATTTT. Amino acids: CAISRQGASGNTIYF.

This clone was observed a few times. This chain links TRBV24-1 with TRBJ1-4, with D unclear. Per germline, CDR1 KGHDR and CDR2 SFDVKD. The CDR3 runs to 15 residues. The germline V and J ends were trimmed by 4 bases and 7 bases, with 15 bases remaining between them. DNA of the CDR3: TGTGCCACCAGTGACCCTGGGAAGGGCTCTGAAAAACTGTTTTTT. Translated, it gives CATSDPGKGSEKLFF.

This chain links TRBV7-2 with TRBJ2-7; TRBD2 aligns across 11 bases. CDR3 length equals 17 residues. CDR1 and CDR2 (germline): SGHTA, FQGNSA. The ends lost 2 bases at V and 0 bases at J; junction bases unmatched: 6. The CDR3: CASSLPLAGGHSYEQYF. CDR3 coding DNA: TGTGCCAGCAGCTTACCCTTAGCGGGGGGGCACTCCTACGAGCAGTACTTC.

The CDR3 reads CSARAIEAFF. As DNA, the CDR3 is TGCAGTGCTAGAGCAATTGAAGCTTTCTTT. V is TRBV20-1 and J is TRBJ1-1, with D unclear. Trimming stripped 1 base from V and 7 bases from J, with 4 bases between. The CDR3 spans 10 residues. Germline V lookup: CDR1 DFQATT, CDR2 SNEGSKA (reference sequence).

The chain is built from TRBV2 and TRBJ2-5; 9 positions agree with TRBD1. Germline V gene lookup returns CDR1 SNHLY and CDR2 FYNNEI. V lost 3 bases to trimming and J lost 5 bases; unmatched junction nucleotides: 4. This CDR3 is built from 14 residues. The CDR3 sequence: CASSDGTGYETQYF. In nucleotides, the CDR3 is TGTGCCAGCAGTGATGGGACAGGGTACGAGACCCAGTACTTC.

The rearrangement joins TRBV6-5 to TRBJ1-4; 7 positions agree with TRBD1. This CDR3 region has 15 residues. With V trimmed by 5 bases and J by 5 bases, 8 bases remained unmatched. Germline lookup yields CDR1 MNHEY and CDR2 SVGAGI. The DNA for the CDR3 is TGTGCCAGCAGTCGAAACAGGGGAAAGAATGAAAAACTGTTTTTT. Translating gives CASSRNRGKNEKLFF.

The chain couples TRBV5-4 to TRBJ1-3, with no clear D. V was trimmed by 0 bases and J by 4 bases, leaving 11 bases between them. Per germline, CDR1 SGHNT and CDR2 YYREEE (reference sequence). The CDR3 contains 15 residues. The CDR3 DNA reads TGTGCCAGCAGCTTGGACACCCCGGGCGGAAACACCATATATTTT. As protein: CASSLDTPGGNTIYF.

The rearrangement links TRBV9 to TRBJ1-4; D gene ambiguous. Germline CDR1 reads SGDLS; CDR2 reads YYNGEE. V was trimmed by 2 bases and J by 4 bases, leaving 12 bases between them. CDR3 length equals 15 residues. CDR3 in amino acids: CASSVSDGINEKLFF. CDR3 DNA: TGTGCCAGCAGCGTTTCAGACGGGATTAATGAAAAACTGTTTTTT.

The table lists this clone with a count of one. The DNA of the CDR3 is TGTGCCAGCAGTCGGACAGGGGGCAATCAGCCCCAGCATTTT. Its protein product is CASSRTGGNQPQHF. V usage is TRBV2 and J usage is TRBJ1-5; 9 nucleotides align to TRBD1. The CDR3 extends over 14 amino acids. The germline V gene has CDR1 SNHLY and CDR2 FYNNEI. With 5 bases clipped from V and 2 bases from J, the junction kept 1 base outside the gene matches.

The chain combines TRBV6-4 with TRBJ2-3, with a possible D match to TRBD1 (5 bases). Germline CDR1 and CDR2: MRHNA and SNTAGT. The CDR3 length is 13 residues. Trimming took 3 bases from V and 8 from J, leaving 12 bases between them. The CDR3 DNA sequence: TGTGCCAGCAGTGAAGGGGTATTCGGTACGCAGTATTTT. It yields the protein CASSEGVFGTQYF.